This T cell receptor (beta chain) was captured by sequencing in a study of blood T cell repertoires in COVID-19. Sequencing used immunoSEQ multiplex PCR; TCRdb keeps in-frame clones, though not all of them. The sample has 370,000 or so clones; approximately 87% are singletons. The germline CDR1 and CDR2 sequences are LGHNA and YNFKEQ. V was pared by 0 bases and J by 5 bases, with 8 bases between. The CDR3 consists of 15 residues. The source is a man aged 30 to 39 who had recovered from COVID-19. The chain is built from TRBV4-2 and TRBJ1-6; D gene ambiguous. What was sequenced was PBMCs or T cells enriched from blood (not recorded which). CDR3 bases: TGTGCCAGCAGCCAAGAGGAGGGCGATAATTCACCCCTCCACTTT. It translates to CASSQEEGDNSPLHF.